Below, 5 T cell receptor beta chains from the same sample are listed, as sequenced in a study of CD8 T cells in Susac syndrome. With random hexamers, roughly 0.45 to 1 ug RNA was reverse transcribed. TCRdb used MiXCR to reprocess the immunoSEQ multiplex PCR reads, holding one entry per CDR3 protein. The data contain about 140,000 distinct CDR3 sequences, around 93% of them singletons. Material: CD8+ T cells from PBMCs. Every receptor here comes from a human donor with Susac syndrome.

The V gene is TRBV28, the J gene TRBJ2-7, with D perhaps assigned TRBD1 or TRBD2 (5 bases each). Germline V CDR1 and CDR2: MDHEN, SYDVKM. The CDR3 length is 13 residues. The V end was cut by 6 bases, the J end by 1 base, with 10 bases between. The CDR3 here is CASSRDGSYEQYF. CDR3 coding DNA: TGTGCCAGCAGCCGGGACGGATCCTACGAGCAGTACTTC.

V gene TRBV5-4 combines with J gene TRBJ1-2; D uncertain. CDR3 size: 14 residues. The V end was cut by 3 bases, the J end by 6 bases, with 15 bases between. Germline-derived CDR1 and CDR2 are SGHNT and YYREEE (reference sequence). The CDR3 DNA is TGTGCCAGCAGCTCGAATGGGATACTAAATGGCTACACCTTC. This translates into CASSSNGILNGYTF.

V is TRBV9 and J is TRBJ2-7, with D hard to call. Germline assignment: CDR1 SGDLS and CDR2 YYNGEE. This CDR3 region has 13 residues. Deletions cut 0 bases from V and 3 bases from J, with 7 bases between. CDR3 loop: CASSVATNYEQYF. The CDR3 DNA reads TGTGCCAGCAGCGTAGCTACGAACTACGAGCAGTACTTC.

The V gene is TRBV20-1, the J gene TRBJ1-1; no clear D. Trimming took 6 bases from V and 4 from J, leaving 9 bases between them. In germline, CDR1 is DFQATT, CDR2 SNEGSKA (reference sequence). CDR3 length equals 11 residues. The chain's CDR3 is CSAPRSTEAFF. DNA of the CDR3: TGCAGTGCCCCGAGGAGCACTGAAGCTTTCTTT.

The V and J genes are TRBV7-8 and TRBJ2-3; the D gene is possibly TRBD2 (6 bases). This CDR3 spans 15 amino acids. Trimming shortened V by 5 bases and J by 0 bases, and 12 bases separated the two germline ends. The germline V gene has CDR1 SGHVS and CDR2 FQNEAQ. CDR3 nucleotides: TGTGCCAGCAGCGCGTCCGGGACTAGCACAGATACGCAGTATTTT. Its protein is CASSASGTSTDTQYF.